This TCR beta chain was recovered during a study of T cells in Graves' hyperthyroidism and ophthalmopathy. At the level of the study: Blood was drawn when the patient was first diagnosed and still untreated.

This clonotype was observed many times. Its specificity is not known. Between the trimmed V and J ends, which lost 1 base and 0 bases, there was a span of 7 bases. The CDR3 is 15 amino acids. Preceding any ophthalmopathy symptoms, the blood sample dates from first hyperthyroidism diagnosis. TCR beta CDR3 regions were amplified from RNA transcripts. A set of HTBI primers served as the primers for a first-round RT-PCR of the TCR CDR3. One entry per CDR3 protein results from TCRdb running MiXCR on the multiplex PCR reads. The table records 600,000 to 850,000 distinct CDR3 sequences, 18% of them present only once. Study-wide findings and caveats: A model of 13 V-J features distinguished ophthalmopathy from stable hyperthyroidism.

The chain links TRBV12-3 or TRBV12-4 to TRBJ2-1; possibly TRBD1 or TRBD2 for D (5 bases each). Input material: blood. The sequence was collected from a woman in her forties or fifties with Graves' hyperthyroidism that later progressed to Graves' ophthalmopathy. The chain's CDR3 is CASSLEGTSYNEQFF. The CDR3 DNA is TGTGCCAGCAGTTTAGAGGGGACCTCCTACAATGAGCAGTTCTTC.